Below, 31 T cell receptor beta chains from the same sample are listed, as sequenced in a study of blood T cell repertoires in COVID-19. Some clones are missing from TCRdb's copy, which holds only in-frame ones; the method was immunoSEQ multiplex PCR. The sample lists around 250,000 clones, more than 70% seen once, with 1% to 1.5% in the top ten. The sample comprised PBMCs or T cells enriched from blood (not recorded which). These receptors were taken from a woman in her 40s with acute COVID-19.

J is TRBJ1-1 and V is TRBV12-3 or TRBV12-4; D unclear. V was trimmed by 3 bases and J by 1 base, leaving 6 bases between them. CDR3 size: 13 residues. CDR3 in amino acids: CASSFAGNTEAFF. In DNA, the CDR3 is TGTGCCAGCAGTTTCGCGGGGAACACTGAAGCTTTCTTT.

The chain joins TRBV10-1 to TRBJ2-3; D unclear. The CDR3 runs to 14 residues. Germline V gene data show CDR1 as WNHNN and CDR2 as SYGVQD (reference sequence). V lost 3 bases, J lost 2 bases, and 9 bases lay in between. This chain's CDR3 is CASSDDTNTDTQYF. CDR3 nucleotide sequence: TGCGCCAGCAGTGATGACACGAACACAGATACGCAGTATTTT.

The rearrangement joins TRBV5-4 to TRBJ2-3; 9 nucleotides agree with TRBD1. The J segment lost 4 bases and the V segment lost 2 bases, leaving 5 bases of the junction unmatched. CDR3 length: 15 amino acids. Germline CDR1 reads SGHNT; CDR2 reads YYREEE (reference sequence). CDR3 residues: CASSLKQGAADTQYF. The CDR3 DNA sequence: TGTGCCAGCAGCTTAAAACAGGGGGCCGCAGATACGCAGTATTTT. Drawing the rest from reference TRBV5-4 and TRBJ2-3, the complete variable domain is ETGVTQSPTHLIKTRGQQVTLRCSSQSGHNTVSWYQQALGQGPQFIFQYYREEENGRGNFPPRFSGLQFPNYSSELNVNALELDDSALYLCASSLKQGAADTQYFGPGTRLTVL.

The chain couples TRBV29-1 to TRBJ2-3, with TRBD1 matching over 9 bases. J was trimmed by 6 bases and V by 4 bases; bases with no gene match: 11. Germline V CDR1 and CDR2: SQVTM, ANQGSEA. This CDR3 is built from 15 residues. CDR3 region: CSVGLGGQGMDTQYF. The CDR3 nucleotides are TGCAGCGTTGGCCTGGGGGGACAGGGTATGGATACGCAGTATTTT.

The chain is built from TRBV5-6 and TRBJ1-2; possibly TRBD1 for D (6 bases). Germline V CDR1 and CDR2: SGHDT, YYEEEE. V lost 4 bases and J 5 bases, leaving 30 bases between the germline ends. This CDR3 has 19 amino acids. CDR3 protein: CASSAIDPVRGTREYGYTF. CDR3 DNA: TGTGCCAGCAGCGCAATTGACCCGGTCAGAGGGACAAGAGAATATGGCTACACCTTC.

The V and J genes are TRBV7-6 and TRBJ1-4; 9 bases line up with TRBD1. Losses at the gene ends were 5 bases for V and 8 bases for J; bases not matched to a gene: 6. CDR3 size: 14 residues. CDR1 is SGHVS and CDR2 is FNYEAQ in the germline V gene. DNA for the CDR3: TGTGCCAGCAGCCCGGGACAGGGAGGGGAAAAACTGTTTTTT. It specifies CASSPGQGGEKLFF.

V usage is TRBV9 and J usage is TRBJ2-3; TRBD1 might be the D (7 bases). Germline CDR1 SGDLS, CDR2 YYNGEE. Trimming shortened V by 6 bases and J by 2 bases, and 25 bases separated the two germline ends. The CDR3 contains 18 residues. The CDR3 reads CASKAGGRAGAITDTQYF. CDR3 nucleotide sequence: TGTGCCAGCAAGGCAGGGGGAAGAGCGGGTGCCATCACAGATACGCAGTATTTT.

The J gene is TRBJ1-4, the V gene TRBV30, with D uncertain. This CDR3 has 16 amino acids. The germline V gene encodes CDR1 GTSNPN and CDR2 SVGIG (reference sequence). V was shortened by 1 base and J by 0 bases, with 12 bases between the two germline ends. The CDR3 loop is CAWSGGGFATNEKLFF. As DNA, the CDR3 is TGTGCCTGGAGTGGTGGAGGATTTGCAACTAATGAAAAACTGTTTTTT.

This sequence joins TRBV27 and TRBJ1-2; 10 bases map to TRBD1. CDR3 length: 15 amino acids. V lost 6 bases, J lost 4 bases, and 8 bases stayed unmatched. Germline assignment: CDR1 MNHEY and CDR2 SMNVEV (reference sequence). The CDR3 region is CASSAGQGVVYGYTF. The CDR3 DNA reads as TGTGCCAGCAGCGCCGGACAGGGGGTCGTCTATGGCTACACCTTC.

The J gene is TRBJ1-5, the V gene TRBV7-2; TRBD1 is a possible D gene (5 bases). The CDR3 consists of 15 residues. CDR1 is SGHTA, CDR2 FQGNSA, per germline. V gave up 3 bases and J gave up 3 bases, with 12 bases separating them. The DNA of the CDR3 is TGTGCCAGCAGCTTCAGTTGGGGGGACAATCAGCCCCAGCATTTT. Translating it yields CASSFSWGDNQPQHF.

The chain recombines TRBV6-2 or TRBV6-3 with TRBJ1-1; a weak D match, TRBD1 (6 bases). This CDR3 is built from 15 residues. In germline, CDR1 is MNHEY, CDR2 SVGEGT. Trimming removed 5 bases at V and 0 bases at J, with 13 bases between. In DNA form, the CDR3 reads TGTGCCAGCAGTGACGGACAGCGTTTGAACACTGAAGCTTTCTTT. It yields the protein CASSDGQRLNTEAFF.

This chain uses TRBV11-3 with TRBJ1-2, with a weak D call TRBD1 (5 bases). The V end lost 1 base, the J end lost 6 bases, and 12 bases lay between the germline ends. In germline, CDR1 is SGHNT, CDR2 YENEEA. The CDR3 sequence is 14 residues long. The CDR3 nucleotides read TGTGCCAGCAGCTTAGGCGGGGCAGCTAATGGCTACACCTTC. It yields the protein CASSLGGAANGYTF.

CDR3 sequence reads: CASSYSAVNTEAFF. The CDR3 bases are TGTGCCAGCAGTTACTCGGCGGTGAACACTGAAGCTTTCTTT. The chain links TRBV6-5 to TRBJ1-1; no clear D gene. The CDR3 is made up of 14 amino acids. The germline V gene has CDR1 MNHEY and CDR2 SVGAGI. Trimming shortened V by 0 bases and J by 0 bases, and 5 bases separated the two germline ends.

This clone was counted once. CDR3: CASSMGWGAYEQYF. Here the CDR3 DNA reads TGTGCCAGTAGTATGGGATGGGGAGCCTACGAGCAGTACTTC. V and J are TRBV19 and TRBJ2-7; the D gene is possibly TRBD2 (5 bases). The CDR3 length is 14 residues. Germline V CDR1 and CDR2: LNHDA, SQIVND (reference sequence). V was pared by 3 bases and J by 2 bases, with 11 bases between. Full variable domain (rest looked up from reference TRBV19 and TRBJ2-7): DGGITQSPKYLFRKEGQNVTLSCEQNLNHDAMYWYRQDPGQGLRLIYYSQIVNDFQKGDIAEGYSVSREKKESFPLTVTSAQKNPTAFYLCASSMGWGAYEQYFGPGTRLTVT.

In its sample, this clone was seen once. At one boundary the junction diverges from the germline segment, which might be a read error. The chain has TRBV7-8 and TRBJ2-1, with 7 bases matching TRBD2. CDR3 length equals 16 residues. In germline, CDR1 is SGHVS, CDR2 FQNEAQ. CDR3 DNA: TGTGCCAACAGCCGACCGCGGGGGACTCCCGATAATGAGCAGTTCTTC. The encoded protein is CANSRPRGTPDNEQFF.

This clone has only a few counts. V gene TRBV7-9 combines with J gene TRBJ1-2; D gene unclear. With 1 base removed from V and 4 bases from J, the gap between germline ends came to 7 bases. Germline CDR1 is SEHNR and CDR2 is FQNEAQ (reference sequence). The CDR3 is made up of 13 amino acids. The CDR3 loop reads CASSLGSGYGYTF. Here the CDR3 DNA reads TGTGCCAGCAGCTTAGGGTCGGGCTATGGCTACACCTTC.

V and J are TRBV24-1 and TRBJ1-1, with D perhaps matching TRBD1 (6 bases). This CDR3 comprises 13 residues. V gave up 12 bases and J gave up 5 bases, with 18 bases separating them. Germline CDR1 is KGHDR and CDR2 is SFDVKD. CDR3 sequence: CAVVGGGGTEAFF. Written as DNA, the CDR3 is TGTGCCGTCGTCGGGGGAGGGGGAACTGAAGCTTTCTTT.

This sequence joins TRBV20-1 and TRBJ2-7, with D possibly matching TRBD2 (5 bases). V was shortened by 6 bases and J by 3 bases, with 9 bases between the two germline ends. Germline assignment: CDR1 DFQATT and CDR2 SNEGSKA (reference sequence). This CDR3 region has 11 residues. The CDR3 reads CSAFSGYEQYV. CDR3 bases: TGCAGTGCCTTCAGCGGCTACGAGCAGTACGTC.

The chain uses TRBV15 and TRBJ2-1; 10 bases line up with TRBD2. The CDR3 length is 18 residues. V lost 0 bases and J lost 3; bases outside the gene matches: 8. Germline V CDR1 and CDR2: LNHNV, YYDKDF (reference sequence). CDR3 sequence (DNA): TGTGCCACCAGCAGAGACGGCCCGGGACTAGCGCGCTACAATGAGCAGTTCTTC. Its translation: CATSRDGPGLARYNEQFF.

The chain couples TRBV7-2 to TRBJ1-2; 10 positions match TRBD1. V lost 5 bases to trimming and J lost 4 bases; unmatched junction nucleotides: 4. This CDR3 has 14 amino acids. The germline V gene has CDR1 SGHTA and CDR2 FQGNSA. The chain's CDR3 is CASSPGQGTYGYTF. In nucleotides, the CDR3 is TGTGCCAGCAGCCCGGGACAGGGGACCTATGGCTACACCTTC.

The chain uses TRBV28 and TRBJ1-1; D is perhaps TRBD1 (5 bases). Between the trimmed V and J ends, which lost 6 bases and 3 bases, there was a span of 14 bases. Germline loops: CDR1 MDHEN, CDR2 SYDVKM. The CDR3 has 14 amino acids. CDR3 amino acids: CASSTAGSDTEAFF. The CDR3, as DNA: TGTGCCAGCAGCACAGCAGGGTCGGACACTGAAGCTTTCTTT.

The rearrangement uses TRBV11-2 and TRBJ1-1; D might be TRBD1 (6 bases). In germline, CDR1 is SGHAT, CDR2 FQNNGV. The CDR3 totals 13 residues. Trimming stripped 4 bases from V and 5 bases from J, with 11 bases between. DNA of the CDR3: TGTGCCAGCAGCTCCAACAGGGATACTGAAGCTTTCTTT. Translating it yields CASSSNRDTEAFF.

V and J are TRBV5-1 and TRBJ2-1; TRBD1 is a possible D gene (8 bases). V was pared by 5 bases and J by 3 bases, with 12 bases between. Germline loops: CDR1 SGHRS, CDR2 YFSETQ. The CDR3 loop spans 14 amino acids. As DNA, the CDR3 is TGCGCCAGCAGACAGGGGGGGCTCTACAATGAGCAGTTCTTC. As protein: CASRQGGLYNEQFF. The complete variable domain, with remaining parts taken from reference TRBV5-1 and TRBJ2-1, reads KAGVTQTPRYLIKTRGQQVTLSCSPISGHRSVSWYQQTPGQGLQFLFEYFSETQRNKGNFPGRFSGRQFSNSRSEMNVSTLELGDSALYLCASRQGGLYNEQFFGPGTRLTVL.

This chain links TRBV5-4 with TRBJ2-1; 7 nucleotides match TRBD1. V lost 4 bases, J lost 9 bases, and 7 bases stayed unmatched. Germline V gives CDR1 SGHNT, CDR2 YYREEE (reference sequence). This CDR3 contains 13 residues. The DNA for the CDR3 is TGTGCCAGCAGCCCGCCAGGGGGTGGTGAGCAGTTCTTC. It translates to CASSPPGGGEQFF.

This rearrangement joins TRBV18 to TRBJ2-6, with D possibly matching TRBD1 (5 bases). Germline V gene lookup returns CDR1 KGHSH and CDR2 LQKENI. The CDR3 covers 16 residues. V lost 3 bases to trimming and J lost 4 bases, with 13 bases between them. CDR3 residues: CASSPGRAYGANVLTF. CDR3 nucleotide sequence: TGTGCCAGCTCACCGGGCAGGGCTTACGGGGCCAACGTCCTGACTTTC.

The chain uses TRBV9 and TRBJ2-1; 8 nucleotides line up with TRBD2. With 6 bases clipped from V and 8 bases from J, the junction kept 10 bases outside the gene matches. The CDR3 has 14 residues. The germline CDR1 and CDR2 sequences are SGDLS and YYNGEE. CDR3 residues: CASTSGGSLHEQFF. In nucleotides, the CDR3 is TGTGCCAGCACCTCGGGGGGGAGCCTCCATGAGCAGTTCTTC.

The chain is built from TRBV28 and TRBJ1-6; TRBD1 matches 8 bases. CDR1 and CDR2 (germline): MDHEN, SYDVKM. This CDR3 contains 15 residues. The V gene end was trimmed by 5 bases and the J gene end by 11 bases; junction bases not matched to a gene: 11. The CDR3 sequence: CASSPSLTGVAPLHF. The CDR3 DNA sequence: TGTGCCAGCAGTCCCTCCCTGACAGGGGTGGCACCCCTCCACTTT.

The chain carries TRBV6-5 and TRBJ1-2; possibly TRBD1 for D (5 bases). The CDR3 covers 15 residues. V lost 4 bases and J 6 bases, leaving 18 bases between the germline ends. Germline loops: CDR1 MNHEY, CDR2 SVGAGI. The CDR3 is CASSLYSGWRNGYTF. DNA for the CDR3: TGTGCCAGCAGTTTATATTCAGGGTGGCGCAATGGCTACACCTTC.

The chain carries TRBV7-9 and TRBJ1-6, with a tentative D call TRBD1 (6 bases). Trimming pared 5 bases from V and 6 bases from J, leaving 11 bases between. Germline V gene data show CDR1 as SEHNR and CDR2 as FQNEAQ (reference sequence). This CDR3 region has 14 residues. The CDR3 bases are TGTGCCAGCAGCGCCAAACAGGGTAATTCACCCCTCCACTTT. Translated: CASSAKQGNSPLHF.

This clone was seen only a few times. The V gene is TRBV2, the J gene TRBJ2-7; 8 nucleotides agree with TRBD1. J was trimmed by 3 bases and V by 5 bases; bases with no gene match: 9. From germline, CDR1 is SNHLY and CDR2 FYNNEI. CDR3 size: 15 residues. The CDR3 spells CASSSQGALHYEQYF. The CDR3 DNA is TGTGCCAGCAGTTCTCAGGGGGCCCTCCACTACGAGCAGTACTTC.

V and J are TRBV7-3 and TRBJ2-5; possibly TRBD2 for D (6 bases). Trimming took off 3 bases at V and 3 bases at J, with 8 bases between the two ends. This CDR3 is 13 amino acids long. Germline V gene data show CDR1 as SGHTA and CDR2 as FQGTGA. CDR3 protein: CASSFTGEETQYF. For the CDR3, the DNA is TGTGCCAGCAGCTTCACGGGAGAAGAGACCCAGTACTTC.